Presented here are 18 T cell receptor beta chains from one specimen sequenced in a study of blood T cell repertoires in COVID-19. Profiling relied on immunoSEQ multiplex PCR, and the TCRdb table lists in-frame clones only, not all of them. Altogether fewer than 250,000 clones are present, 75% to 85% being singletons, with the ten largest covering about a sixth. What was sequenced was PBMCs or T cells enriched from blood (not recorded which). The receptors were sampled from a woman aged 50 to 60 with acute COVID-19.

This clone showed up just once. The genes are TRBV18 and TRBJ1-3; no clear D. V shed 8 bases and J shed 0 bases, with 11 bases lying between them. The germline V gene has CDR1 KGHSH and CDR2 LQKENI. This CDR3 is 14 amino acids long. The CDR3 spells CASDSSLSGNTIYF. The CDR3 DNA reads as TGTGCCAGCGACTCTTCCCTCTCTGGAAACACCATATATTTT.

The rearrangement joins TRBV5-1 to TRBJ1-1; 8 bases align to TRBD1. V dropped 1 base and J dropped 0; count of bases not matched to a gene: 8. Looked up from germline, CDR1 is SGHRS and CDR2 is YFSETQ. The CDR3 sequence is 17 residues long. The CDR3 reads CASSLTRGRVVNTEAFF. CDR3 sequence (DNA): TGCGCCAGCAGCTTGACCAGGGGGCGGGTGGTGAACACTGAAGCTTTCTTT. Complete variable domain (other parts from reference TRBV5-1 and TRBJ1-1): KAGVTQTPRYLIKTRGQQVTLSCSPISGHRSVSWYQQTPGQGLQFLFEYFSETQRNKGNFPGRFSGRQFSNSRSEMNVSTLELGDSALYLCASSLTRGRVVNTEAFFGQGTRLTVV.

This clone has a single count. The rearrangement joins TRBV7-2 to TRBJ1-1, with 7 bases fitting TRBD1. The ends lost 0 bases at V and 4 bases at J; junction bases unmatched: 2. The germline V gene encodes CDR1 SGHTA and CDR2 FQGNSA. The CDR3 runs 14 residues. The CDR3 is CASSLATGVTEAFF. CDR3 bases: TGTGCCAGCAGCTTAGCAACAGGGGTCACTGAAGCTTTCTTT.

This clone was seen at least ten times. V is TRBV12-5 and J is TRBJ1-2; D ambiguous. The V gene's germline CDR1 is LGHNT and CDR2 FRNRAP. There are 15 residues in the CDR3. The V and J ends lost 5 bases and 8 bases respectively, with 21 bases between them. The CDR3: CASGLGGDSPIGYTF. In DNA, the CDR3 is TGTGCTAGTGGTCTAGGCGGAGATAGTCCTATAGGCTACACCTTC.

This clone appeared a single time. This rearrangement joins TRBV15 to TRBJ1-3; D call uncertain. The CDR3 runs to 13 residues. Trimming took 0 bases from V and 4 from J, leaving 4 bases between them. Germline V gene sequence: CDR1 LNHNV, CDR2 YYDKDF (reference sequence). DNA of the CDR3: TGTGCCACCAGCAGAGATCGGGGAAACACCATATATTTT. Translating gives CATSRDRGNTIYF.

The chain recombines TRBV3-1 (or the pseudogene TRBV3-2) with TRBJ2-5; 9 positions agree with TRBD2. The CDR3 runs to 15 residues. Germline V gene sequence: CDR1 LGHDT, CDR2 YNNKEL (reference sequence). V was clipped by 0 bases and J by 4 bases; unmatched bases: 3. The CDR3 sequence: CASSQEGTSRETQYF. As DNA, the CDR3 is TGTGCCAGCAGCCAAGAAGGGACTAGCCGAGAGACCCAGTACTTC.

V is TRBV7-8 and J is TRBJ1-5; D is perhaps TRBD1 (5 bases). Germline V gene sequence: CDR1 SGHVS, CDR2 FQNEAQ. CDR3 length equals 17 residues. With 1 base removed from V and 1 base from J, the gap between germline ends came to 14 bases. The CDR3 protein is CASSLVGGARSNQPQHF. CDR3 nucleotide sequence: TGTGCCAGCAGCTTAGTAGGCGGGGCGAGGAGCAATCAGCCCCAGCATTTT.

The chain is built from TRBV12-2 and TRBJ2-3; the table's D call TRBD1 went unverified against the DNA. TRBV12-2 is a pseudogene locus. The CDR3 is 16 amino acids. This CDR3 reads CASRLGPGYSTDTQYF. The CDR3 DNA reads TGTGCAAGTCGCTTGGGTCCAGGGTATAGCACAGATACGCAGTATTTT.

DNA of the CDR3: TGTGCCAGCAGCCCCCGACTAGCGGGGGAAGAGACCCAGTACTTC. This codes for CASSPRLAGEETQYF. The chain couples TRBV6-2 or TRBV6-3 to TRBJ2-5, with 12 bases matching TRBD2. This CDR3 comprises 15 residues. CDR1 is MNHEY and CDR2 is SVGEGT in the germline V gene. V shed 6 bases, J shed 3 bases, and the junction held 5 bases outside the gene matches.

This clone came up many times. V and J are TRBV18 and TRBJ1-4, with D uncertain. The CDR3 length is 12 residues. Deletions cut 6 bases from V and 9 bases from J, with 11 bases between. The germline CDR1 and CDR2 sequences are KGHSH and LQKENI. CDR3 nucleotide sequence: TGTGCCAGCTCGGTCGACAAGAAAAAACTGTTTTTT. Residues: CASSVDKKKLFF.

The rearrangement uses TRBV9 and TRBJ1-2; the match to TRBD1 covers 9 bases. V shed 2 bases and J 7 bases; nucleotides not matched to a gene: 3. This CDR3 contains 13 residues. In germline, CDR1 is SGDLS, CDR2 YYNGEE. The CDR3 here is CASSVDRGFGYTF. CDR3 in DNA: TGTGCCAGCAGCGTGGACAGGGGTTTTGGCTACACCTTC. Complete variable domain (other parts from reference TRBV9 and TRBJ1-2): DSGVTQTPKHLITATGQRVTLRCSPRSGDLSVYWYQQSLDQGLQFLIQYYNGEERAKGNILERFSAQQFPDLHSELNLSSLELGDSALYFCASSVDRGFGYTFGSGTRLTVV.

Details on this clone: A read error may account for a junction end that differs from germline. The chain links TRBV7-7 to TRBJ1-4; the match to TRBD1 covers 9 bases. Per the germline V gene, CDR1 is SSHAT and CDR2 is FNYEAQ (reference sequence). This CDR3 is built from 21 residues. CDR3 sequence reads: CASSLVIWDRVAGKTNEKLFF. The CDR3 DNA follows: TGTGCTAGCAGCTTAGTTATCTGGGACAGGGTAGCGGGAAAAACTAATGAAAAACTGTTTTTT.

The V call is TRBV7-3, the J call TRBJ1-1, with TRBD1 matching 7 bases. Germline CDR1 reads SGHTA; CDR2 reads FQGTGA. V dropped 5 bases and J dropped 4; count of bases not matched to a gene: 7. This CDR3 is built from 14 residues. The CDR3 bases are TGTGCCAGCAGCCCCGACAGGGCCTCCACTGAAGCTTTCTTT. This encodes CASSPDRASTEAFF.

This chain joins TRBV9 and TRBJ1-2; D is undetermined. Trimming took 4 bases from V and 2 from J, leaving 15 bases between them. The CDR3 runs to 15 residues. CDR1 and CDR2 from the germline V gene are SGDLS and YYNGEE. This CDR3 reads CASSPEGTVNYGYTF. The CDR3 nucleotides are TGTGCCAGCAGCCCCGAAGGAACAGTCAACTATGGCTACACCTTC.

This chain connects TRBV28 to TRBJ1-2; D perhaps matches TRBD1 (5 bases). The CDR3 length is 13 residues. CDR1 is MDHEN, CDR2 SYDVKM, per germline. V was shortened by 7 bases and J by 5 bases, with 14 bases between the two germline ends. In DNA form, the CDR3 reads TGTGCCAGCAAGGGTCAGGCAGGGTATGGCTACACCTTC. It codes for CASKGQAGYGYTF.

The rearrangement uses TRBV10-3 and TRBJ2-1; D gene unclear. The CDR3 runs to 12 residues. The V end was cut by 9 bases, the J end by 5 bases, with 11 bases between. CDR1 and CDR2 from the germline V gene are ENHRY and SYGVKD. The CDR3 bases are TGTGCCATGAGCCTAGGAGACAATGAGCAGTTCTTC. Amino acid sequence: CAMSLGDNEQFF.

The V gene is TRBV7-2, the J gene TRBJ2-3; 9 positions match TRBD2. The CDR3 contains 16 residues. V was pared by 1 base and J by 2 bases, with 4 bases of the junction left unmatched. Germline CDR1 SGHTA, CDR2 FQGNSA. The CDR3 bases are TGTGCCAGCAGCTTAGTTGGCGGGGGGGCCACAGATACGCAGTATTTT. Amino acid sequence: CASSLVGGGATDTQYF.

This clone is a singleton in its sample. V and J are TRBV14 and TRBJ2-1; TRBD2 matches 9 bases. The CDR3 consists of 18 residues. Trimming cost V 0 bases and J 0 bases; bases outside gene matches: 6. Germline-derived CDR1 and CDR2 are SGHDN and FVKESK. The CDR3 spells CASSQDLGSGGSYNEQFF. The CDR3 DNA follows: TGTGCCAGCAGCCAAGATCTCGGTAGCGGGGGCTCCTACAATGAGCAGTTCTTC.